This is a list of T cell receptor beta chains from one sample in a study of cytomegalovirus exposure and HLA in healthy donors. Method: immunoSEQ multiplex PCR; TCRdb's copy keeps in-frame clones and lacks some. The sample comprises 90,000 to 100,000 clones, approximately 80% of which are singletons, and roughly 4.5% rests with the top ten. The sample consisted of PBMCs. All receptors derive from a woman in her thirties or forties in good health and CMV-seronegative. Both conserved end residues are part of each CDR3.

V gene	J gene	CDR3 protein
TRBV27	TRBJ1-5	CASSLSFSSQPQHF
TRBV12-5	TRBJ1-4	CASGRGLAQFF
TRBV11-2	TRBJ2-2	CASSLAGTGELFF
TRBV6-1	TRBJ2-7	CATAWSGYEQYF
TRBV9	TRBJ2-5	CASSPRWTSGGAETQYF
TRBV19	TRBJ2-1	CASSGGLPPYNEQFF
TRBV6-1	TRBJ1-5	CASSEVWGGGNQPQHF
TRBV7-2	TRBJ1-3	CASSLGGEVKGNTIYF
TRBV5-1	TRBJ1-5	CASSFGRGQPQHF
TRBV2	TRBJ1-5	CASSGDRAHQPQHF
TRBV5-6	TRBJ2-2	CASSLTQGPSTGELFF
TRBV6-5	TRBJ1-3	CASSYSTDTGNTIYF
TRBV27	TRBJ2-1	CASGLAGGRGEQFF
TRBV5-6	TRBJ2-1	CASSLGQGSYNEQFF
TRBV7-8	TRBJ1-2	CASSPVRGGGYGYTF
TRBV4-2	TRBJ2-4	CASSQESTSGAFKNIQYF
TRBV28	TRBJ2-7	CASRPPGQGTYEQYF
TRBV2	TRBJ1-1	CASRGVWNTEAFF
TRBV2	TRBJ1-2	CASRAGQGAWGYTF
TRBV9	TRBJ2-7	CASSVVGSGTGLNEQYF
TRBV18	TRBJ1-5	CASSRDSYQPQHF
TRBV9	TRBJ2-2	CASSVGTMTGELFF
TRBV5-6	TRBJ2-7	CASSHPPGYEQYF
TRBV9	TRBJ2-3	CASMRKGDTDTQYF
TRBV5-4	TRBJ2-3	CASSPRLTDTQYF
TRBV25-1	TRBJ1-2	CASSKGGSGYTF
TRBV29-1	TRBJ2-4	CSAAGQALAKNIQYF
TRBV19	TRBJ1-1	CASTTPGVGGTEAFF
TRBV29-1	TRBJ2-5	CSVSRDRKETQYF
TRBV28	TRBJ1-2	CASLRYGYTF
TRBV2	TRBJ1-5	CASSDAVLVGNQPQHF
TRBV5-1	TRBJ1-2	CASSLTGPAGYTF
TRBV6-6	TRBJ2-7	CASSYSTGEQYF
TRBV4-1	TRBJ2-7	CASSHRRTGGSYEQYF
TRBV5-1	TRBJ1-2	CASSPGQGNGYTF
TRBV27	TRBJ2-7	CASSLGGRGVRFSYEQYF
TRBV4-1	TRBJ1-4	CASSQVFGATNEKLFF